These 18 T cell receptor beta chains share one sample of origin, sequenced in a study of blood T cell repertoires in COVID-19 (TCRdb year 2020). The receptor library was made with the immunoSEQ multiplex PCR assay. TCRdb provides this immuneACCESS table in a form limited to in-frame rearrangements. Some clones are lacking; in checked studies, under half of them reflect an unresolved V gene, and why the rest are absent is not known. The sample has 180,000 or so clones on record, approximately 87% of them singletons. The ten largest clones add up to roughly 4.5% of the sample. Sequencing input: PBMCs or T cells enriched from blood (not recorded which). The receptor set was obtained from a woman in her forties or fifties who had recovered from COVID-19.

J is TRBJ1-6 and V is TRBV5-6; weak D call: TRBD1 (5 bases). The CDR3 has 12 residues. Trimming pared 4 bases from V and 10 bases from J, leaving 9 bases between. Germline CDR1 reads SGHDT; CDR2 reads YYEEEE. This chain's CDR3 is CASSPGFSPLHF. The CDR3 DNA sequence: TGTGCCAGCAGCCCAGGGTTCTCACCCCTCCACTTT.

CDR3 residues: CASGGGGNYGYTF. The CDR3, as DNA: TGCGCCAGCGGTGGTGGCGGAAACTATGGCTACACCTTC. The chain couples TRBV5-1 to TRBJ1-2, with D unresolved. This CDR3 comprises 13 residues. Trimming pared 7 bases from V and 2 bases from J, leaving 12 bases between. The germline CDR1 and CDR2 sequences are SGHRS and YFSETQ.

The chain couples TRBV19 to TRBJ2-3; 9 bases align to TRBD2. The germline V gene has CDR1 LNHDA and CDR2 SQIVND (reference sequence). V was clipped by 5 bases and J by 6 bases; unmatched bases: 9. This CDR3 is 15 amino acids long. CDR3 region: CASSLAGGPWDTQYF. Written as DNA, the CDR3 is TGTGCCAGTAGTTTGGCGGGAGGGCCGTGGGATACGCAGTATTTT.

J is TRBJ1-1 and V is TRBV30; the D gene is possibly TRBD1 (5 bases). Germline V gives CDR1 GTSNPN, CDR2 SVGIG (reference sequence). The V end was cut by 5 bases, the J end by 11 bases, with 12 bases between. The CDR3 totals 10 residues. The CDR3 sequence: CAWWGRSAFF. In nucleotides, the CDR3 is TGTGCCTGGTGGGGGAGGTCGGCTTTCTTT.

This clone was observed a single time. The rearrangement uses TRBV5-1 and TRBJ2-3; the D is unclear. V lost 4 bases, J lost 5 bases, and 11 bases lay in between. Per the germline V gene, CDR1 is SGHRS and CDR2 is YFSETQ. The CDR3 extends over 13 amino acids. In DNA form, the CDR3 reads TGCGCCAGCAGCAACCTTGTAGAAGATACGCAGTATTTT. It is translated as CASSNLVEDTQYF. The whole variable domain, filled in from reference TRBV5-1 and TRBJ2-3, reads KAGVTQTPRYLIKTRGQQVTLSCSPISGHRSVSWYQQTPGQGLQFLFEYFSETQRNKGNFPGRFSGRQFSNSRSEMNVSTLELGDSALYLCASSNLVEDTQYFGPGTRLTVL.

The chain combines TRBV19 with TRBJ1-1; 8 bases map to TRBD1. The CDR3 totals 13 residues. V lost 4 bases to trimming and J lost 11 bases; unmatched junction nucleotides: 9. Germline V gives CDR1 LNHDA, CDR2 SQIVND (reference sequence). The CDR3, as DNA: TGTGCCAGTAGTACGGACAGGGCGGCTGGGGCTTTCTTT. Its protein is CASSTDRAAGAFF.

This clone was found once. This rearrangement joins TRBV30 to TRBJ1-4; tentatively, D is TRBD1 (6 bases). Germline V CDR1 and CDR2: GTSNPN, SVGIG (reference sequence). The length of the CDR3 is 15 residues. Deletions cut 0 bases from V and 10 bases from J, with 18 bases between. CDR3 bases: TGTGCCTGGAGTGTACGTACAGGGAGTTCGGGAAAACTGTTTTTT. Its translation: CAWSVRTGSSGKLFF. Combining the CDR3 with reference TRBV30 and TRBJ1-4 gives the whole variable domain SQTIHQWPATLVQPVGSPLSLECTVEGTSNPNLYWYRQAAGRGLQLLFYSVGIGQISSEVPQNLSASRPQDRQFILSSKKLLLSDSGFYLCAWSVRTGSSGKLFFGSGTQLSVL.

The rearrangement links TRBV24-1 to TRBJ1-1; D is ambiguous. The germline CDR1 and CDR2 sequences are KGHDR and SFDVKD. Trimming took 3 bases from V and 1 from J, leaving 14 bases between them. CDR3 length equals 16 residues. CDR3 bases: TGTGCCACCAGTGATAAAACCCTGACGGGGAACACTGAAGCTTTCTTT. Translated, it gives CATSDKTLTGNTEAFF.

The J gene is TRBJ1-1, the V gene TRBV19; maybe TRBD1 (5 bases). CDR1 LNHDA and CDR2 SQIVND come from the germline V gene (reference sequence). The CDR3 length is 15 residues. V was trimmed by 0 bases and J by 5 bases, leaving 13 bases between them. CDR3 amino acids: CASSIDLGTETEAFF. The DNA for the CDR3 is TGTGCCAGTAGTATAGATCTCGGGACTGAAACTGAAGCTTTCTTT.

This chain uses TRBV7-9 with TRBJ2-1; D gene unclear. V lost 10 bases, J lost 3 bases, and 7 bases lay in between. The CDR3 loop spans 11 amino acids. Per the germline V gene, CDR1 is SEHNR and CDR2 is FQNEAQ (reference sequence). CDR3 sequence (DNA): TGTGCCAACTCCCTCTACAATGAGCAGTTCTTC. It translates to CANSLYNEQFF.

The rearrangement joins TRBV9 to TRBJ1-4, with D possibly matching TRBD1 (6 bases). V shed 1 base and J shed 2 bases, with 9 bases lying between them. There are 15 residues in the CDR3. CDR1 and CDR2 from the germline V gene are SGDLS and YYNGEE. CDR3 residues: CASSVMGATNEKLFF. CDR3 DNA sequence: TGTGCCAGCAGCGTAATGGGGGCTACTAATGAAAAACTGTTTTTT.

The chain is built from TRBV28 and TRBJ2-1; D is possibly TRBD2 (6 bases). Trimming left V 3 bases short and J 4 bases short, with 13 bases between. Germline CDR1 and CDR2: MDHEN and SYDVKM. This CDR3 is built from 15 residues. The CDR3 here is CASSFRLAFYNEQFF. The CDR3 nucleotides read TGTGCCAGCAGTTTTCGGCTAGCGTTTTACAATGAGCAGTTCTTC.

This chain connects TRBV15 to TRBJ2-1; D is possibly TRBD1 (6 bases). V was clipped by 5 bases and J by 5 bases, with 7 bases between them. CDR3 length: 12 amino acids. The V gene's germline CDR1 is LNHNV and CDR2 YYDKDF (reference sequence). DNA of the CDR3: TGTGCCACCAGCTCAGGGGACAATGAGCAGTTCTTC. Protein: CATSSGDNEQFF. Looking up the rest from reference TRBV15 and TRBJ2-1 gives the full variable domain: DAMVIQNPRYQVTQFGKPVTLSCSQTLNHNVMYWYQQKSSQAPKLLFHYYDKDFNNEADTPDNFQSRRPNTSFCFLDIRSPGLGDTAMYLCATSSGDNEQFFGPGTRLTVL.

This clone was observed a handful of times. This chain joins TRBV12-5 and TRBJ1-4; 7 nucleotides line up with TRBD1. The CDR3 has 17 residues. The J segment lost 0 bases and the V segment lost 3 bases, leaving 7 bases of the junction unmatched. Germline lookup yields CDR1 LGHNT and CDR2 FRNRAP. The CDR3 DNA is TGTGCTAGTGGTTTCGGGACAGCCCTTGCAACTAATGAAAAACTGTTTTTT. Translating it yields CASGFGTALATNEKLFF.

The V gene is TRBV30, the J gene TRBJ1-4; 7 nucleotides agree with TRBD1. Germline assignment: CDR1 GTSNPN and CDR2 SVGIG (reference sequence). The CDR3 is made up of 13 amino acids. V lost 6 bases, J lost 7 bases, and 8 bases stayed unmatched. The CDR3 sequence: CACGAGGGEKLFF. The CDR3 DNA follows: TGTGCCTGTGGGGCAGGGGGAGGTGAAAAACTGTTTTTT. The full variable domain, with the rest looked up from reference TRBV30 and TRBJ1-4, is SQTIHQWPATLVQPVGSPLSLECTVEGTSNPNLYWYRQAAGRGLQLLFYSVGIGQISSEVPQNLSASRPQDRQFILSSKKLLLSDSGFYLCACGAGGGEKLFFGSGTQLSVL.

CDR3 in DNA: TGTGCCAGCAGTGAACGACAGGGAAATGGCTACACCTTC. Translating gives CASSERQGNGYTF. The gene calls are TRBV6-1 and TRBJ1-2; 7 bases agree with TRBD1. The V and J ends lost 2 bases and 6 bases, in that order; junction bases with no gene match: 3. Germline loops: CDR1 MNHNS, CDR2 SASEGT. The CDR3 runs 13 residues.

This chain connects TRBV9 to TRBJ1-2, with D tentatively TRBD1 (5 bases). V was pared by 0 bases and J by 5 bases, with 23 bases between. This CDR3 is 18 amino acids long. Germline V CDR1 and CDR2: SGDLS, YYNGEE. For the CDR3, the DNA is TGTGCCAGCAGCGTAGAAGGTTGGAGTGGGGCAGGATCTTATGGCTACACCTTC. This codes for CASSVEGWSGAGSYGYTF.

The chain carries TRBV7-2 and TRBJ2-3; tentatively, D is TRBD2 (6 bases). The CDR3 is made up of 16 amino acids. Germline V CDR1 and CDR2: SGHTA, FQGNSA. V was clipped by 4 bases and J by 2 bases, with 16 bases between them. The CDR3 bases are TGTGCCAGCAGCTCCACCCGGGACTTCCCCACAGATACGCAGTATTTT. This translates into CASSSTRDFPTDTQYF. The complete variable domain, with remaining parts taken from reference TRBV7-2 and TRBJ2-3, reads GAGVSQSPSNKVTEKGKDVELRCDPISGHTALYWYRQSLGQGLEFLIYFQGNSAPDKSGLPSDRFSAERTGGSVSTLTIQRTQQEDSAVYLCASSSTRDFPTDTQYFGPGTRLTVL.